Included here is one T cell receptor beta chain sequence, with context. Ten or more counts support this clonotype. Its antigen target is currently unknown. The input lacks base qualities; no much larger clone sits a single base away. A distance of 15 bases separates the germline ends of V and J, which lose 0 bases and 4 bases respectively. Sequences SQVTM (CDR1) and ANQGSEA (CDR2) are obtained from the germline V gene. The CDR3 numbers 15 residues from cysteine through phenylalanine. Only the CDR3 DNA is retained, 45 bases long and in frame from the first base. The data originate from a study of regulatory T cells in long-lasting Graves disease (dated by TCRdb to 2020 to 2022). Concerning the study at large: Newly diagnosed Graves' disease patients had taken antithyroid drugs for less than 3 months. A total of 33 samples underwent TCR sequencing: around 13 from persistent and approximately 20 from newly diagnosed Graves' disease patients. The study took place in China and was registered as a clinical trial. This study used TCR sequencing and RNA sequencing of peripheral blood to compare persistent Graves' disease patients against newly diagnosed Graves' disease patients. General conclusions and limits of the study: Persistent disease showed preferential use of TRBV28, TRBJ1-2 and TRBJ2-5, whereas newly diagnosed disease favored TRBV20-1 and TRBJ2-1. Sequencing and analysis were limited to the TCR beta chain. Compared with newly diagnosed patients, persistent Graves' disease patients had lower TCR Shannon entropy and fewer highly expanded clones, which suggests clonal expansion. Patients with persistent disease shared more public clonotypes (about 2,900) than newly diagnosed patients did (966). Only peripheral blood was studied, because thyroid tissue, the primary lesion, was inaccessible. As a limitation, the authors acknowledged that the small sample size may reduce accuracy.

The time point label on this specimen signifies: newly diagnosed GD, antithyroid drugs for less than 3 months. For both TCR sequencing and RNA sequencing, RNA was extracted from PBMCs in TRIzol. The diagnosis of Graves' disease was made according to American Thyroid Association guidelines. Patients for the study were recruited at an endocrinology department in Xi'an, China. Each patient gave 7 to 9.5 milliliters of peripheral blood, collected in an EDTA anticoagulant tube. Ficoll Paque Plus density gradient separation was used to isolate PBMCs, and no additional T cell sorting was done. An Agilent 2100 Bioanalyzer and agarose gel were used to check RNA quality, while a NanoDrop 2000 measured RNA concentration. Libraries were constructed by multiplex PCR. The run used an Illumina HiSeq 4000. TCR beta libraries were built with iRepertoire HTBI primers and Arm-PCR amplification of CDR3 regions. PCR products were gel purified before sequencing. On the authors' methods: Gene usage analysis of CDR3 amino acid clonotypes relied on the roughly 67 TRBV and 15 or so TRBJ segments identified across samples. COPE and FqMerger were used to merge the filtered high-quality paired reads into contigs. BLAST was used to align contigs to the IMGT TRBV, TRBD and TRBJ reference genes, and CDR3 was defined following IMGT. Highly expanded clones were defined as clonotypes with a frequency above 0.1%. Shannon entropy served as the measure of repertoire diversity, while the Gini coefficient captured V-J evenness. A clonotype found in more than one individual was treated as public. TCRdb redid the processing of the public reads, applying fastp at Q25 and MiXCR, and retained in-frame beta chains. Each CDR3 protein gets just one entry, which takes the most common genes and DNA from the rows behind it. Here the V and J calls rest on TCRdb's processing, not on the authors' analysis. Across this sample there are approximately 310,000 distinct CDR3 sequences, with 18% seen only once. About 39% of the sample is held by the ten biggest clonotypes.

The receptor's source is a female donor with Graves disease. The sequences come from peripheral blood mononuclear cells (PBMCs), collected at new diagnosis, from a patient treated with antithyroid drugs. The V and J segments used are TRBV29-1 and TRBJ1-2; the D gene is perhaps TRBD1, on 5 matching bases. Here the CDR3 is given as CSVEDSVGGGYGYTF. The DNA sequence reads TGCAGCGTTGAAGATTCGGTGGGGGGAGGCTATGGCTACACCTTC. Supplemented by the reference TRBV29-1 and TRBJ1-2 proteins around the CDR3, the complete variable domain is SAVISQKPSRDICQRGTSLTIQCQVDSQVTMMFWYRQQPGQSLTLIATANQGSEATYESGFVIDKFPISRPNLTFSTLTVSNMSPEDSSIYLCSVEDSVGGGYGYTFGSGTRLTVV.